These 32 T cell receptor beta chains were sequenced from one sample in a study of blood T cell repertoires in COVID-19. Sequenced by immunoSEQ multiplex PCR; TCRdb stores in-frame clones only, minus some. The data contain 90,000 to 150,000 clones, 60% to 85% of them singletons. Sequenced: peripheral blood. The origin of the receptors is a human donor with acute or convalescent COVID-19. The donor label of this sample is uncertain.

This clone was recorded a few times. The rearrangement links TRBV7-9 to TRBJ2-7; the D gene is possibly TRBD2 (6 bases). Trimming left V 5 bases short and J 7 bases short, with 27 bases between. Germline CDR1 is SEHNR and CDR2 is FQNEAQ (reference sequence). The CDR3 runs 17 residues. CDR3 protein: CASSPYEGLGRLEEQYF. In nucleotides, the CDR3 is TGTGCCAGCAGCCCCTATGAGGGACTCGGGCGCCTAGAGGAGCAGTACTTC.

This sequence joins TRBV19 and TRBJ2-3; 12 bases line up with TRBD1. V gave up 5 bases and J gave up 4 bases; unmatched junction bases: 10. CDR3 length: 17 amino acids. The germline CDR1 and CDR2 sequences are LNHDA and SQIVND (reference sequence). The DNA of the CDR3 is TGTGCCAGTAGTCACCGGGACAGGGGGCCAAGGGCAGATACGCAGTATTTT. It encodes CASSHRDRGPRADTQYF.

The chain uses TRBV18 and TRBJ1-2; 8 bases are a match to TRBD1. The CDR3 runs 15 residues. Germline CDR1 KGHSH, CDR2 LQKENI. V lost 2 bases to trimming and J lost 5 bases; unmatched junction nucleotides: 7. CDR3: CASSPRLDREYGYTF. The CDR3 DNA sequence: TGTGCCAGCTCACCAAGGCTGGACAGGGAGTATGGCTACACCTTC.

This chain joins TRBV2 and TRBJ1-4; 7 nucleotides line up with TRBD1. The CDR3 totals 16 residues. Germline CDR1 is SNHLY and CDR2 is FYNNEI. V dropped 6 bases and J dropped 5; count of bases not matched to a gene: 12. The CDR3 region has the DNA TGTGCCAGCAGGAAGATCCGGGACAGAAAAAATGAAAAACTGTTTTTT. Residues: CASRKIRDRKNEKLFF. Full variable domain (rest looked up from reference TRBV2 and TRBJ1-4): EPEVTQTPSHQVTQMGQEVILRCVPISNHLYFYWYRQILGQKVEFLVSFYNNEISEKSEIFDDQFSVERPDGSNFTLKIRSTKLEDSAMYFCASRKIRDRKNEKLFFGSGTQLSVL.

The J gene is TRBJ2-2, the V gene TRBV9; D is uncertain. The CDR3 loop spans 15 amino acids. Germline CDR1 is SGDLS and CDR2 is YYNGEE. Trimming pared 4 bases from V and 0 bases from J, leaving 10 bases between. CDR3 sequence (DNA): TGTGCCAGCAGCAGCCCGAATGCGAACACCGGGGAGCTGTTTTTT. It translates to CASSSPNANTGELFF.

V is TRBV7-3 and J is TRBJ2-7; 7 bases are shared with TRBD2. Germline lookup yields CDR1 SGHTA and CDR2 FQGTGA. The trim removed 0 bases at V and 7 bases at J, leaving 3 bases unmatched. The CDR3 covers 13 residues. CDR3 sequence: CASSLTGGSEQYF. CDR3 in DNA: TGTGCCAGCAGCTTAACGGGGGGGTCAGAGCAGTACTTC.

V gene TRBV6-1 combines with J gene TRBJ2-5, with a tentative D call TRBD1 (6 bases). The CDR3 extends over 12 amino acids. Trimming pared 7 bases from V and 4 bases from J, leaving 10 bases between. Germline V gene lookup returns CDR1 MNHNS and CDR2 SASEGT. The CDR3 nucleotides read TGTGCCAGCAACACAGGGAGAGAGACCCAGTACTTC. It translates to CASNTGRETQYF.

The chain is built from TRBV3-1 (or the pseudogene TRBV3-2) and TRBJ1-5; D uncertain. Trimming cost V 2 bases and J 6 bases, with 8 bases left between them. CDR1 is LGHDT and CDR2 is YNNKEL in the germline V gene (reference sequence). The CDR3 contains 13 residues. CDR3 DNA sequence: TGTGCCAGCAGCCAAATGAGTGGTCAGCCCCAGCATTTT. It translates to CASSQMSGQPQHF.

This clone was detected only a few times. The J gene is TRBJ1-6, the V gene TRBV6-5; D not certain. V shed 6 bases and J shed 0 bases, with 6 bases lying between them. Germline CDR1 is MNHEY and CDR2 is SVGAGI. The CDR3 spans 14 residues. The CDR3 bases are TGTGCCAGCAGCATCTACTCCTATAATTCACCCCTCCACTTT. Its protein is CASSIYSYNSPLHF.

DNA of the CDR3: TGTGCCAGCCTGACAGGGTCGTTCGAGCAGTACTTC. The encoded protein is CASLTGSFEQYF. V is TRBV6-5 and J is TRBJ2-7, with 7 bases aligning to TRBD1. Germline V CDR1 and CDR2: MNHEY, SVGAGI. CDR3 length equals 12 residues. V lost 8 bases and J lost 6; bases outside the gene matches: 7.

The chain links TRBV28 to TRBJ1-5, with a possible D match to TRBD1 (6 bases). The germline V gene encodes CDR1 MDHEN and CDR2 SYDVKM. V lost 5 bases and J lost 5, with 13 bases in between. CDR3 length: 14 residues. CDR3 loop: CASSRGQTDQPQHF. DNA for the CDR3: TGTGCCAGCAGTCGAGGACAGACCGATCAGCCCCAGCATTTT.

V usage is TRBV25-1 and J usage is TRBJ2-3, with 10 bases matching TRBD1. CDR3 size: 15 residues. The V and J ends lost 3 bases and 6 bases, in that order; junction bases with no gene match: 6. Germline V gene data show CDR1 as MGHDK and CDR2 as SYGVNS. The CDR3 loop is CASSEDRGLADTQYF. CDR3 nucleotides: TGTGCCAGCAGTGAGGACAGGGGGTTGGCGGATACGCAGTATTTT.

The chain couples TRBV7-9 to TRBJ2-1; a possible D gene is TRBD2 (5 bases). Trimming removed 0 bases from V and 0 bases from J, with 15 bases in between. Germline CDR1 and CDR2: SEHNR and FQNEAQ (reference sequence). The CDR3 totals 18 residues. This CDR3 reads CASSLARTGLSSYNEQFF. CDR3 nucleotides: TGTGCCAGCAGCTTAGCCCGGACTGGGTTAAGCTCCTACAATGAGCAGTTCTTC.

The genes are TRBV11-2 and TRBJ2-7; D ambiguous. The CDR3 loop spans 12 amino acids. Germline loops: CDR1 SGHAT, CDR2 FQNNGV. Deletions cut 6 bases from V and 1 base from J, with 7 bases between. CDR3 coding DNA: TGTGCCAGCAGTTTGACTTCCTACGAGCAGTACGTC. Its translation: CASSLTSYEQYV.

V usage is TRBV6-5 and J usage is TRBJ1-3, with 8 bases fitting TRBD1. This CDR3 has 14 amino acids. Trimming at V came to 8 bases and at J to 1 base, leaving 4 bases not matched to a gene. CDR1 MNHEY and CDR2 SVGAGI come from the germline V gene. The CDR3 coding sequence is TGTGCCAGCTCCCAGGGGGCTTCTGGAAACACCATATATTTT. Amino acids: CASSQGASGNTIYF.

The V call is TRBV5-4, the J call TRBJ2-2; 10 positions match TRBD2. CDR3 length: 15 residues. Losses at the gene ends were 3 bases for V and 5 bases for J; bases not matched to a gene: 4. Germline V gives CDR1 SGHNT, CDR2 YYREEE (reference sequence). The CDR3 coding sequence is TGTGCCAGCAGCTCGGGACTAGCGAGTACCGGGGAGCTGTTTTTT. Translation: CASSSGLASTGELFF.

The chain recombines TRBV4-1 with TRBJ2-7, with 13 nucleotides matching TRBD2. Germline-derived CDR1 and CDR2 are MGHRA and YSYEKL. The CDR3 extends over 15 amino acids. The junction had 3 bases not matched to a gene; V was cut back by 0 bases and J by 7 bases. The CDR3 bases are TGCGCCAGCAGCCAAGAACTAGCGGGGGGGCAGGAGCAGTACGTC. It translates to CASSQELAGGQEQYV.

CDR3 in amino acids: CASSYRGRNNSPLHF. The CDR3, as DNA: TGTGCCAGCAGTTACCGGGGTAGGAATAATTCACCCCTCCACTTT. V gene TRBV6-5 combines with J gene TRBJ1-6; D call uncertain. Trimming took off 2 bases at V and 5 bases at J, with 10 bases between the two ends. From germline, CDR1 is MNHEY and CDR2 SVGAGI. CDR3 size: 15 residues.

The rearrangement joins TRBV5-8 to TRBJ1-5; the match to TRBD1 covers 11 bases. Looked up from germline, CDR1 is SGHTS and CDR2 is YDEGEE. The ends lost 0 bases at V and 1 base at J; junction bases unmatched: 0. The CDR3 has 16 residues. The DNA of the CDR3 is TGTGCCAGCAGCTTGGGGACAGGGGGCAGCAATCAGCCCCAGCATTTT. It is translated as CASSLGTGGSNQPQHF.

Details on this clone: The sample has other DNA sequences that encode this CDR3 too. This rearrangement joins TRBV4-1 to TRBJ1-5; D call uncertain. This CDR3 spans 14 amino acids. The V gene lost 4 bases and the J gene lost 4 bases, with 11 bases spanning the gap. Germline-derived CDR1 and CDR2 are MGHRA and YSYEKL. Written as DNA, the CDR3 is TGCGCCAGCAGCCCCCGGGAGGGAAATCAGCCCCAGCATTTT. Translating gives CASSPREGNQPQHF.

The chain is built from TRBV7-9 and TRBJ2-5; 7 nucleotides match TRBD2. V dropped 1 base and J dropped 5; count of bases not matched to a gene: 10. This CDR3 has 16 amino acids. The germline V gene has CDR1 SEHNR and CDR2 FQNEAQ (reference sequence). DNA of the CDR3: TGTGCCAGCAGCTTAGTGGCAGCGGGGCGCGGGGAGACCCAGTACTTC. Protein: CASSLVAAGRGETQYF.

The rearrangement links TRBV23-1 to TRBJ1-4; 7 nucleotides agree with TRBD1. TRBV23-1 is given ORF status, its function remaining uncertain. V lost 0 bases and J lost 4; bases outside the gene matches: 2. This CDR3 contains 15 residues. CDR3 nucleotides: TGCGCCAGCAGTCAATCGTGGGACAGTAATGAAAAACTGTTTTTT. Translation gives CASSQSWDSNEKLFF.

V and J are TRBV5-1 and TRBJ1-6; D is unclear. Germline V gene data show CDR1 as SGHRS and CDR2 as YFSETQ. V was clipped by 5 bases and J by 3 bases, with 9 bases between them. The CDR3 has 14 residues. The CDR3 protein is CASREVDYNSPLHF. The CDR3, as DNA: TGCGCCAGCAGAGAGGTAGACTATAATTCACCCCTCCACTTT.

The rearrangement joins TRBV12-3 or TRBV12-4 to TRBJ1-2; D is unresolved. V gave up 2 bases and J gave up 2 bases, with 6 bases separating them. The CDR3 has 13 residues. The CDR3 region has the DNA TGTGCCAGCAGTTTAACGAGCAACTATGGCTACACCTTC. It specifies CASSLTSNYGYTF.

This clone came up a few times. The chain combines TRBV7-2 with TRBJ1-5, with a possible D match to TRBD1 (5 bases). V was clipped by 5 bases and J by 6 bases, with 17 bases between them. The germline V gene has CDR1 SGHTA and CDR2 FQGNSA. This CDR3 has 15 residues. This CDR3 is CASSRTSLSRQPQHF. The DNA for the CDR3 is TGTGCCAGCAGCCGGACAAGCTTGTCGCGTCAGCCCCAGCATTTT.

The chain uses TRBV10-3 and TRBJ1-6; unclear D gene. The CDR3 is 12 residues long. Deletions cut 3 bases from V and 9 bases from J, with 6 bases between. Germline loops: CDR1 ENHRY, CDR2 SYGVKD. CDR3 amino acids: CAISEDTSPLHF. The DNA of the CDR3 is TGTGCCATCAGTGAAGACACTTCACCCCTCCACTTT.

This clone was observed a single time. This chain joins TRBV19 and TRBJ1-1; 9 bases are shared with TRBD1. V was pared by 3 bases and J by 5 bases, with 4 bases of the junction left unmatched. The germline V gene has CDR1 LNHDA and CDR2 SQIVND (reference sequence). This CDR3 has 14 residues. In nucleotides, the CDR3 is TGTGCCAGTAGTATCACAGGGGGCAAGACTGAAGCTTTCTTT. Its translation is CASSITGGKTEAFF.

The chain employs TRBV7-2 and TRBJ1-6; a possible D gene is TRBD1 (6 bases). The length of the CDR3 is 14 residues. Germline CDR1 is SGHTA and CDR2 is FQGNSA. V was trimmed by 5 bases and J by 5 bases, leaving 10 bases between them. The CDR3 nucleotides read TGTGCCAGCAGCCCGGGACAAAATAATTCACCCCTCCACTTT. Residues: CASSPGQNNSPLHF.

CDR3 nucleotide sequence: TGTGCCAGCAGCTTAGGGCTGATCACAGATACGCAGTATTTT. Protein product: CASSLGLITDTQYF. This rearrangement joins TRBV7-2 to TRBJ2-3; D gene uncertain. The CDR3 has 14 residues. Looked up from germline, CDR1 is SGHTA and CDR2 is FQGNSA. V lost 1 base and J lost 2, with 7 bases in between.

This clone was seen ten or more times. In DNA, the CDR3 is TGTGCCAGTAGTACCGATCACAGGGTTGGCTATGGCTACACCTTC. Residues: CASSTDHRVGYGYTF. V is TRBV19 and J is TRBJ1-2; a possible D gene is TRBD1 (6 bases). Germline CDR1 LNHDA, CDR2 SQIVND (reference sequence). The CDR3 is made up of 15 amino acids. Trimming took off 4 bases at V and 4 bases at J, with 16 bases between the two ends.

On this clone itself: The junction differs from germline at one of its ends, possibly a read error. The J gene is TRBJ2-3, the V gene TRBV5-1; D is unresolved. CDR3 length equals 13 residues. CDR1 SGHRS and CDR2 YFSETQ come from the germline V gene. This chain's CDR3 is CASSLGATYTQYF. For the CDR3, the DNA is TGCGCCAGCAGCTTGGGTGCCACATATACGCAGTATTTT.

The chain couples TRBV21-1 to TRBJ2-5; the table's D call of TRBD2 was not tested on the DNA. TRBV21-1 is a pseudogene. The CDR3 contains 18 residues. The CDR3 region is CASSKVPLEEYCEETQYF. The CDR3 bases are TGTGCCAGCAGCAAAGTGCCCTTGGAGGAATACTGCGAAGAGACCCAGTACTTC.